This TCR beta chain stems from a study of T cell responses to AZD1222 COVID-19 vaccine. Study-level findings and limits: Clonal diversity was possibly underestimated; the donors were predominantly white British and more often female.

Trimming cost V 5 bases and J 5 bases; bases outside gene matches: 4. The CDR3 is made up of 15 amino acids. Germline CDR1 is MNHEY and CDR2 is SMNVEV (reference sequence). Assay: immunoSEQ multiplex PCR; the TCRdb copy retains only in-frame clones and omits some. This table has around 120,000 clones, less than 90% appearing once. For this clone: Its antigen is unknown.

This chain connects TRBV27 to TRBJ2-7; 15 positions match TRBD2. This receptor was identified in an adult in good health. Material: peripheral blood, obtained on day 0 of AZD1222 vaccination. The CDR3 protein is CASSPGTSGRNEQYF. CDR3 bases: TGTGCCAGCAGTCCAGGGACTAGCGGGAGGAACGAGCAGTACTTC.